The next 12 T cell receptor beta chains were all read from a single sample in a study of CXCR3-negative and CXCR3-positive naive CD8 T cells. Whole-study results and caveats: Researchers report that CXCR3-positive naive cells carry more hydrophobic TRB CDR3s than CXCR3-negative naive cells.

The authors prepared UMI-labeled TRB cDNA libraries by 5' RACE. Following a re-call of the 5' RACE reads, TCRdb has one entry per CDR3 protein and lacks DNA. This table holds 55,000 to 75,000 distinct CDR3 sequences. These receptors are not linked to any known antigen. Sequenced: naive CXCR3+ CD8+ T cells from blood. As to subset: CD45RO-CCR7+CD27+CD95- naive CD8+ T cells expressing CXCR3 (TNR3+). The receptors stem from a human donor in good health. Some clones in this sample may be carry-over from other donors' samples.

This chain uses TRBV6-5 with TRBJ2-3. The CDR3 is 13 amino acids. The germline V gene encodes CDR1 MNHEY and CDR2 SVGAGI. CDR3 region: CASSFTSPDTQYF.

V is TRBV12-5 and J is TRBJ1-1; the D call from TCRdb, TRBD1, cannot be confirmed without DNA. Germline assignment: CDR1 LGHNT and CDR2 FRNRAP. The CDR3 contains 14 residues. CDR3 amino acids: CASGTPGVRTEAFF.

The chain combines TRBV30 with TRBJ1-5; without DNA, the TCRdb call of TRBD1 cannot be checked. Germline V lookup: CDR1 GTSNPN, CDR2 SVGIG (reference sequence). The CDR3 runs to 17 residues. The CDR3 spells CAWNPPTTDREEGPQHF.

The V and J genes are TRBV29-1 and TRBJ2-1; TCRdb's D call, TRBD2, is unchecked because there is no DNA. CDR1 and CDR2 from the germline V gene are SQVTM and ANQGSEA. This CDR3 has 13 amino acids. The CDR3 spells CSSSLGADNEQFF.

The V gene is TRBV6-2 or TRBV6-3, the J gene TRBJ1-1. Germline V gene sequence: CDR1 MNHEY, CDR2 SVGEGT. The CDR3 sequence is 14 residues long. This chain's CDR3 is CASTIRIENTEAFF.

The CDR3 is CASSLYGYSYEQYF. J is TRBJ2-7 and V is TRBV7-9. From germline, CDR1 is SEHNR and CDR2 FQNEAQ (reference sequence). CDR3 length: 14 residues.

V and J are TRBV27 and TRBJ2-2; TCRdb proposes TRBD2, but this gene call is untestable without DNA. The germline V gene has CDR1 MNHEY and CDR2 SMNVEV (reference sequence). The CDR3 sequence is 18 residues long. The CDR3 sequence is CASSLYLGAAPITGELFF.

The gene calls are TRBV7-9 and TRBJ1-5. CDR1 and CDR2 (germline): SEHNR, FQNEAQ (reference sequence). CDR3 length: 12 amino acids. This CDR3 reads CASSSAFQPQHF.

The V gene is TRBV3-2, the J gene TRBJ2-7; TCRdb's D call, TRBD1, is unchecked because there is no DNA. TRBV3-2 is termed a pseudogene. The CDR3 length is 16 residues. Here the CDR3 reads CASSQARQEISYEQYF.

The V gene is TRBV4-1, the J gene TRBJ2-7; TCRdb lists TRBD1, though no DNA is available to test this call. There are 15 residues in the CDR3. Germline lookup yields CDR1 MGHRA and CDR2 YSYEKL. The CDR3: CASSQAPLSGVEQYF.

The V and J genes are TRBV29-1 and TRBJ2-7; TCRdb's D gene call, TRBD1, goes unchecked for lack of DNA. Germline lookup yields CDR1 SQVTM and CDR2 ANQGSEA. This CDR3 spans 18 amino acids. The CDR3 spells CSVEDRRFTGAATYEQYF.

The gene calls are TRBV19 and TRBJ1-1; TCRdb's D call, TRBD1, is unchecked because there is no DNA. This CDR3 spans 12 amino acids. The germline CDR1 and CDR2 sequences are LNHDA and SQIVND (reference sequence). CDR3 region: CAIATGNTEAFF.